This T cell receptor (beta chain) came from a study of T cell repertoires in cytomegalovirus infection. V was cut by 0 bases and J by 4 bases, with 19 bases left in between. The germline V gene encodes CDR1 DFQATT and CDR2 SNEGSKA (reference sequence). This CDR3 comprises 17 residues. TCRdb re-analysed the reads in MiXCR, keeping a single row per CDR3 protein. Of some 590,000 distinct CDR3 sequences in the sample, approximately 40% were seen once. Details on this clonotype: Its antigen remains unknown.

Whole-study results and caveats: Dominant in the ex vivo response were TCR beta clonotypes restricted by HLA-C and specific for CMV. Individuals carrying CMV plus the relevant HLA were identified by cumulative frequency of public TCR beta families.

The sequencing used cultured PBMCs, collected from culture after CMV antigen stimulation. The receptor was derived from a human donor in good health (CMV status not recorded). Some clones in this sample may be carry-over from other donors' samples. J is TRBJ2-1 and V is TRBV20-1, with D possibly TRBD2 on 5 matching bases. The CDR3 DNA is TGCAGTGCTAGAGAGGGAGCGAGAACGCCTCTATACAATGAGCAGTTCTTC. It codes for CSAREGARTPLYNEQFF.